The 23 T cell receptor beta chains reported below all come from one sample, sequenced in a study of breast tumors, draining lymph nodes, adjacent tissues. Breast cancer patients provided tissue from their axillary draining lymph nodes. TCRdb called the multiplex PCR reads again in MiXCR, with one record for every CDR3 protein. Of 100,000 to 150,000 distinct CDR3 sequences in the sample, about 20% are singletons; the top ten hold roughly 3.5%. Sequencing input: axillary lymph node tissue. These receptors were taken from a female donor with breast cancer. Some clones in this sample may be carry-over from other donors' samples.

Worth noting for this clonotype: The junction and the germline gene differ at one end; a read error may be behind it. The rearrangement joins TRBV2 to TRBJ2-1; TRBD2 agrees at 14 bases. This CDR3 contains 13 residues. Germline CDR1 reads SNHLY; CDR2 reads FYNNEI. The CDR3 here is CASSGLAGDEQLF. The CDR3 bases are TGTGCCAGCTCGGGACTAGCGGGAGATGAGCAGCTCTTC.

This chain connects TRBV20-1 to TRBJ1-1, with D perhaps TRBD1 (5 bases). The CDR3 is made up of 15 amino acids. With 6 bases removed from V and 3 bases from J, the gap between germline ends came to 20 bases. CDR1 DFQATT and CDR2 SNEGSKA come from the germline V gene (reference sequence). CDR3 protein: CSARDVRWGDTEAFF. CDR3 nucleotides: TGCAGTGCCCGAGACGTGAGATGGGGCGACACTGAAGCTTTCTTT.

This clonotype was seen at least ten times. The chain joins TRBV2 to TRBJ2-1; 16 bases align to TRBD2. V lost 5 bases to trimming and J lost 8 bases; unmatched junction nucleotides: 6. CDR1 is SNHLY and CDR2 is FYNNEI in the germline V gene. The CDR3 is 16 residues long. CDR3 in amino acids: CASSQGLAGGLDEQFF. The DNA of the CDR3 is TGTGCCAGCAGTCAGGGACTAGCGGGGGGGTTGGATGAGCAGTTCTTC. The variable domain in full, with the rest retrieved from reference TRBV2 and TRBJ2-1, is EPEVTQTPSHQVTQMGQEVILRCVPISNHLYFYWYRQILGQKVEFLVSFYNNEISEKSEIFDDQFSVERPDGSNFTLKIRSTKLEDSAMYFCASSQGLAGGLDEQFFGPGTRLTVL.

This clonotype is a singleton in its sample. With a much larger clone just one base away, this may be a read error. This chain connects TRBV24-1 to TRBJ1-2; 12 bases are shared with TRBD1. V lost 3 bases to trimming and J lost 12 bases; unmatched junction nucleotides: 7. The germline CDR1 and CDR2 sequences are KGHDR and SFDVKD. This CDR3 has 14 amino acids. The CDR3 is CATSDPGTGGGHTF. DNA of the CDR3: TGTGCCACCAGTGATCCGGGGACAGGGGGCGGCCACACCTTC.

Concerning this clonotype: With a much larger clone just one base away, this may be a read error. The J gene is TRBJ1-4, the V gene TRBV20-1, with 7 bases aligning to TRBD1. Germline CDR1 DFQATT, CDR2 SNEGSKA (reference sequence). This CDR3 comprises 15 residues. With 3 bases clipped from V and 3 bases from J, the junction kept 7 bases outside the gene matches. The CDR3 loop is CSASPYRGPNEKLFF. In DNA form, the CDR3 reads TGCAGTGCTAGTCCCTACAGGGGACCTAATGAAAAACTGTTTTTT.

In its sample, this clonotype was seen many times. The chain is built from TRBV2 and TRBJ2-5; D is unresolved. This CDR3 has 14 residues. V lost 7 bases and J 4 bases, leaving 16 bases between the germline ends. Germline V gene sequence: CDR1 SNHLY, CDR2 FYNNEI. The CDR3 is CASTRSPVGETQYF. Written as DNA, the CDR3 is TGTGCCAGCACCAGAAGTCCAGTGGGAGAGACCCAGTACTTC.

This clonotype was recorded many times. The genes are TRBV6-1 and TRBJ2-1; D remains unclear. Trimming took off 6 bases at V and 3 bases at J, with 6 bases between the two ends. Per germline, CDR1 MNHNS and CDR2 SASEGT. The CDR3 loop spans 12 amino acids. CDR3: CASRNDYNEQFF. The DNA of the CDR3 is TGTGCCAGCAGGAATGACTACAATGAGCAGTTCTTC.

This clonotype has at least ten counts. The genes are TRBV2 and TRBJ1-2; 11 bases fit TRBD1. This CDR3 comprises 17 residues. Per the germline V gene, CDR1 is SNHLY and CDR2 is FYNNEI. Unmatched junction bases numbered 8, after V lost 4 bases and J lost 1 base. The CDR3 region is CASSARTGGLVNYGYTF. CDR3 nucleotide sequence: TGTGCCAGCAGTGCCCGGACAGGGGGCCTCGTTAACTATGGCTACACCTTC.

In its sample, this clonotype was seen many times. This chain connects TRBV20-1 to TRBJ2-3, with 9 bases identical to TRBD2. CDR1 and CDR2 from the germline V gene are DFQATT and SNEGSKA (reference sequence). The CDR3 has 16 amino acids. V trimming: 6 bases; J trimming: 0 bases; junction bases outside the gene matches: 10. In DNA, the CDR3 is TGCAGTGCCGAGGTTAGCGGGGGACCTAGCACAGATACGCAGTATTTT. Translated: CSAEVSGGPSTDTQYF.

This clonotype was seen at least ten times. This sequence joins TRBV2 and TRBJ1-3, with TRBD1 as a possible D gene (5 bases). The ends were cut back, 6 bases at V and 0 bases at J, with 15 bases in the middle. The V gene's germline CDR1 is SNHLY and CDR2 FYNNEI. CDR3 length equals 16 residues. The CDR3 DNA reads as TGTGCCAGCAGACAACAACAGGCCCGCTCTGGAAACACCATATATTTT. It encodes CASRQQQARSGNTIYF. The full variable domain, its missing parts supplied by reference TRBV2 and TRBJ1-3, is EPEVTQTPSHQVTQMGQEVILRCVPISNHLYFYWYRQILGQKVEFLVSFYNNEISEKSEIFDDQFSVERPDGSNFTLKIRSTKLEDSAMYFCASRQQQARSGNTIYFGEGSWLTVV.

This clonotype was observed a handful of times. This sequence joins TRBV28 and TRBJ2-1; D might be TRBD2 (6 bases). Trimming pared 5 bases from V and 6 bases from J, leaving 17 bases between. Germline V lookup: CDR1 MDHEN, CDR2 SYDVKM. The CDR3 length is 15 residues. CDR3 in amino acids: CASSPHGGVGNEQFF. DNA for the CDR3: TGTGCCAGCAGTCCCCATGGCGGGGTAGGCAATGAGCAGTTCTTC. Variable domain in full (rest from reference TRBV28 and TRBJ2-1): DVKVTQSSRYLVKRTGEKVFLECVQDMDHENMFWYRQDPGLGLRLIYFSYDVKMKEKGDIPEGYSVSREKKERFSLILESASTNQTSMYLCASSPHGGVGNEQFFGPGTRLTVL.

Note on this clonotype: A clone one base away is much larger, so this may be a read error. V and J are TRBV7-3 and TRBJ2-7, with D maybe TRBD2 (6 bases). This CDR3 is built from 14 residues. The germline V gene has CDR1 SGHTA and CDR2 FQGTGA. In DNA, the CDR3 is TGTGCCAGCAGCTTAAGGGGGGACTCCCACGAGCAGTACTTC. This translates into CASSLRGDSHEQYF.

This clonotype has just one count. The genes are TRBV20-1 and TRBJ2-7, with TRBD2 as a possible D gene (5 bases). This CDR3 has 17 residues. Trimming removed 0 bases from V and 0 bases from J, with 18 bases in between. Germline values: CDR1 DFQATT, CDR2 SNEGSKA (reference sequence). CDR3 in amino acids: CSARDLLRIGSSYEQYF. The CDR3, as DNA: TGCAGTGCTAGAGATCTATTGAGGATAGGGAGCTCCTACGAGCAGTACTTC.

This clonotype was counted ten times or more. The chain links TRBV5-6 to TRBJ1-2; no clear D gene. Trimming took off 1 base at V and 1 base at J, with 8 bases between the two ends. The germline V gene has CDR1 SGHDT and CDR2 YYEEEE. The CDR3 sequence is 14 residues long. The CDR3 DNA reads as TGTGCCAGCAGCTTGTACAGCATTAACTATGGCTACACCTTC. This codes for CASSLYSINYGYTF.

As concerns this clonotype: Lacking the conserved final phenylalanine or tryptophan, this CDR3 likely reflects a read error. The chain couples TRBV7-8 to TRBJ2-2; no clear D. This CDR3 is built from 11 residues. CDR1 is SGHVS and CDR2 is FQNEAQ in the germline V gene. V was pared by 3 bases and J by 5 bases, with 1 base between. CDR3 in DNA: TGTGCCAGCAGCTTGACCGGGGAGCTGTTTTGT. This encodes CASSLTGELFC.

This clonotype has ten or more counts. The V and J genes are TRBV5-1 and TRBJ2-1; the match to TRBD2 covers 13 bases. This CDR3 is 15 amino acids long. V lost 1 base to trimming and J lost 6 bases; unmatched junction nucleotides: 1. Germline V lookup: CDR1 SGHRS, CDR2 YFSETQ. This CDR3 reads CASSLTSGGANEQFF. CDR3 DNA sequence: TGCGCCAGCAGCTTGACTAGCGGGGGGGCCAATGAGCAGTTCTTC.

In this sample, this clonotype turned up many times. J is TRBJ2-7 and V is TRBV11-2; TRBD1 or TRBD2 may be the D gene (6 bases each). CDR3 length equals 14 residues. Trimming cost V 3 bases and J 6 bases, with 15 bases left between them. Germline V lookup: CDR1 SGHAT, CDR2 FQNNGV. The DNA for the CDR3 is TGTGCCAGCAGCTTGAACTCCGGGGGCCGCGAGCAGTACTTC. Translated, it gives CASSLNSGGREQYF.

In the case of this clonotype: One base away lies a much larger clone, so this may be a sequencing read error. DNA of the CDR3: TGTGCCAGCAGTGGTTCGGACGGACCGGGGGAGACCCAGTACTTC. Translation gives CASSGSDGPGETQYF. The chain uses TRBV25-1 and TRBJ2-5; TRBD2 is a possible D gene (5 bases). From germline, CDR1 is MGHDK and CDR2 SYGVNS. This CDR3 comprises 15 residues. With 4 bases removed from V and 5 bases from J, the gap between germline ends came to 17 bases.

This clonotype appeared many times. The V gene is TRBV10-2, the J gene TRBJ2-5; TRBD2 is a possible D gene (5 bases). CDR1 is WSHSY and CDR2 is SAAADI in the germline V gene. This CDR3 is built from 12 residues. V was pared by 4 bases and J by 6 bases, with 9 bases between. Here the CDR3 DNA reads TGCGCCAGCAGTGTCCAGCGGCAGACCCAGTACTTC. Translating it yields CASSVQRQTQYF.

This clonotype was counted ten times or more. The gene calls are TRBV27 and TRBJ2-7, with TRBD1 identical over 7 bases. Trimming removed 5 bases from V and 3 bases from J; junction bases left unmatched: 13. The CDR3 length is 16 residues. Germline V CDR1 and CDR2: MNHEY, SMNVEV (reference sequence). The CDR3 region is CASSPRTGWKIYEQYF. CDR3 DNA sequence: TGTGCCAGCAGTCCCCGGACAGGTTGGAAAATCTACGAGCAGTACTTC.

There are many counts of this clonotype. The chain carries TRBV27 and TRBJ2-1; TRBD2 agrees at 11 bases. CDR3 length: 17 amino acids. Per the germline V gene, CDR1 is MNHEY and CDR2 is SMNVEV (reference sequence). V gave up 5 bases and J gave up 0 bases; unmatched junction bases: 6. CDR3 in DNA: TGTGCCAGCAGTGCGGGACTAGCGGTACTCTCCTACAATGAGCAGTTCTTC. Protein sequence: CASSAGLAVLSYNEQFF.

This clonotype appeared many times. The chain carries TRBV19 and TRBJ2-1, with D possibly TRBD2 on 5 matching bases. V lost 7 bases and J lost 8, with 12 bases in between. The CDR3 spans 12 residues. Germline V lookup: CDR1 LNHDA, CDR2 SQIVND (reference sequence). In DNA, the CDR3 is TGTGCCAGTAACCGAAACGGGGATGAGCAGTTCTTC. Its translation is CASNRNGDEQFF.

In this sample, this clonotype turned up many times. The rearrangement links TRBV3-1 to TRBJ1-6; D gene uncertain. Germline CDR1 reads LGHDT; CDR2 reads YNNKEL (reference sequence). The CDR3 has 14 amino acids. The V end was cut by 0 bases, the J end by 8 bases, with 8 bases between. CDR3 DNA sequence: TGTGCCAGCAGCCAAGACGTGTGGGATTCACCCCTCCACTTT. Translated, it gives CASSQDVWDSPLHF.